The clone carrying this TCR beta chain is medium-sized in the sample. The antigen is undetermined. This entry comes from a study of HIV-infected patients and healthy controls. Findings of the study overall: Healthy controls shared more CDR3 sequences between individuals than HIV-infected patients did.

Alpha and beta constant-region primers primed reverse transcription of around 550 ng RNA. Separate chain-specific third strand synthesis with multiplexing indices produced the alpha and beta libraries. One entry per CDR3 protein, called by TCRdb with MiXCR from the 5' RACE reads. The top ten hold 17% of the sample, which has about 3,800 distinct CDR3 sequences, about 8.5% seen once. Antiretroviral therapy had run roughly three months, about 14 weeks, before follow-up blood collection. No cell fractionation was done, so the repertoire covers all unsorted peripheral blood T cells. This CDR3 comprises 20 residues. CDR1 and CDR2 (germline): LNHDA, SQIVND (reference sequence). With V trimmed by 6 bases and J by 2 bases, 18 bases remained unmatched.

The J gene is TRBJ2-1, the V gene TRBV19, with 11 bases aligning to TRBD2. The sample in question was blood, obtained during antiretroviral therapy. The sequence derives from an adult with HIV infection. This CDR3 reads CASSPAGLAGGRYPYNEQFF. CDR3 bases: TGTGCCAGTAGCCCAGCGGGGCTAGCGGGGGGCCGATATCCCTACAATGAGCAGTTCTTC.